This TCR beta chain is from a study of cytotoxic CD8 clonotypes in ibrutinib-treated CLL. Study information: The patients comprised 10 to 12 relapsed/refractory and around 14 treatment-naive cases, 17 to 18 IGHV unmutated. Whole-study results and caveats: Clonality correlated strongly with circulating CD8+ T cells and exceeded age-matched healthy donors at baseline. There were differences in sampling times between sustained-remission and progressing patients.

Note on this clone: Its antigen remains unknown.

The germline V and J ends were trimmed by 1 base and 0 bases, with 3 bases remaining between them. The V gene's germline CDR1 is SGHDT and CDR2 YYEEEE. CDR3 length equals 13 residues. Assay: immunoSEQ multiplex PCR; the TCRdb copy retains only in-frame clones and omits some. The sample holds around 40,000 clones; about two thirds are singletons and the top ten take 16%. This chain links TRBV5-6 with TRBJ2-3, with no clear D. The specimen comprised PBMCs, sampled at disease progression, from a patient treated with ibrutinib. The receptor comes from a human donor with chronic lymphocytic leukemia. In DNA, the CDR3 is TGTGCCAGCAGCTTGCAGAGCACAGATACGCAGTATTTT. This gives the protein CASSLQSTDTQYF.